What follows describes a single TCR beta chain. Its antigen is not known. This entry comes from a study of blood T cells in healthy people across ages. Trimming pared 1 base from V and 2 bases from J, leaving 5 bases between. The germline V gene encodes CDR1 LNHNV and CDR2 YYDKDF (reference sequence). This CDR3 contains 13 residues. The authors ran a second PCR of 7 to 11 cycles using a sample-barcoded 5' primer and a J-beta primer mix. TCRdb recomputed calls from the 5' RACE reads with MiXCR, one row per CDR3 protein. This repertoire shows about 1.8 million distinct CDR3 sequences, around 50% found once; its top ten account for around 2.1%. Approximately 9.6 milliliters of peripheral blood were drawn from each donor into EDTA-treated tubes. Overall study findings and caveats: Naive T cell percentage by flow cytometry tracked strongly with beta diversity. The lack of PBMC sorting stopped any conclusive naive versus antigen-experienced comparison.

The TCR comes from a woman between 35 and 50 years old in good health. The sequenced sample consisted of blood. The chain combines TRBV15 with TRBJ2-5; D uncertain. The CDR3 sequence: CATSRGRQETQYF. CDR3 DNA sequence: TGTGCCACCAGCAGAGGCCGACAAGAGACCCAGTACTTC.